The present entry profiles one T cell receptor (beta chain) with its context. Source study methods: Reference gene primer amplification gave estimated nucleated cell counts. Clones were sequenced by immunoSEQ multiplex PCR, and TCRdb holds only the in-frame ones, with some missing. The D gene and trimming were derived from the DNA, and the V and J assignments and clone size from that table. The profile shows some 370,000 clones, 70% to 90% of them singletons. The sample comes from a study of blood T cell repertoires in COVID-19. Overall study context: Some COVID-19 samples were acute and others convalescent; all came from the United States, Italy and Spain. T cells, B-cell-depleted T cells, or PBMCs supplied cDNA or gDNA.

This CDR3 is 16 amino acids long. V trimming: 4 bases; J trimming: 4 bases; junction bases outside the gene matches: 8. Germline CDR1 reads SGHDN; CDR2 reads FVKESK. Sequenced sample: peripheral blood. The chain links TRBV14 to TRBJ2-1; 9 bases fit TRBD1. The origin of this receptor is a man aged 40-49 years with acute or convalescent COVID-19. CDR3 region: CASSLGTGWGYNEQFF. CDR3 sequence (DNA): TGTGCCAGCAGCCTAGGGACAGGGTGGGGATACAATGAGCAGTTCTTC.